The clone carrying this TCR beta chain was seen once. Antigen: not known. These data originate in a study of shared clonotypes between healthy human individuals. Overall study context: Per donor, CD8 memory used one plate, CD8 naive used two, CD4 memory used three and CD4 naive used three. Overall study results and limits: What naive subsets generally showed was a larger estimated richness than memory subsets showed. Against clonotypes common to all four donors, non-shared ones had lower generation probabilities.

Germline CDR1 reads LGHNA; CDR2 reads YNFKEQ. The CDR3 contains 17 residues. Trimming pared 0 bases from V and 0 bases from J, leaving 11 bases between. Some clones are missing from TCRdb's copy, which holds only in-frame ones; the method was immunoSEQ multiplex PCR. The sample includes under 550,000 clones, 95% to 97% of them seen just once. The TCR sequence derives from a woman aged 30 to 39 in good health. Input material: naive CD4+ T cells sorted from blood. Indicated subset: CD45RA+ positively selected. V and J are TRBV4-2 and TRBJ2-2; maybe TRBD1 (5 bases). For the CDR3, the DNA is TGTGCCAGCAGCCAAGAATTGGCAGGGCCGAACACCGGGGAGCTGTTTTTT. As protein: CASSQELAGPNTGELFF.